Presented here are 16 T cell receptor beta chains from one specimen sequenced in a study of blood T cell repertoires in COVID-19. Measured with immunoSEQ multiplex PCR; TCRdb has only the in-frame clones, and not every one. The sample gives 50,000 to 70,000 clones, roughly 80% of which show up once; about 15% is in the top ten. The sample was peripheral blood. These receptors originate from a man between 65 and 80 years old with active COVID-19.

CDR3 region: CASGVQGNTEAFF. In DNA form, the CDR3 reads TGTGCTAGTGGGGTACAGGGAAACACTGAAGCTTTCTTT. V gene TRBV12-5 combines with J gene TRBJ1-1; D is perhaps TRBD1 (6 bases). Trimming removed 6 bases from V and 2 bases from J, with 10 bases in between. The length of the CDR3 is 13 residues. Germline V lookup: CDR1 LGHNT, CDR2 FRNRAP.

V and J are TRBV2 and TRBJ1-2; D is unresolved. Germline V gene lookup returns CDR1 SNHLY and CDR2 FYNNEI. This CDR3 comprises 14 residues. Trimming removed 9 bases at V and 4 bases at J, with 18 bases between. CDR3 in amino acids: CARGSGAYSYGYTF. CDR3 DNA: TGTGCCAGAGGGTCGGGAGCTTACTCCTATGGCTACACCTTC.

This clone was detected once. The chain recombines TRBV7-9 with TRBJ2-4, with D perhaps matching TRBD2 (6 bases). Germline V gene sequence: CDR1 SEHNR, CDR2 FQNEAQ (reference sequence). Trimming stripped 3 bases from V and 2 bases from J, with 11 bases between. There are 15 residues in the CDR3. The CDR3 loop is CASSFVEGTKNIQYF. The CDR3 DNA reads TGTGCCAGCAGCTTCGTGGAGGGGACCAAAAACATTCAGTACTTC.

The table lists this clone with a few counts. The chain is built from TRBV30 and TRBJ2-7; TRBD1 matches at 7 bases. The CDR3 runs to 14 residues. The V gene end was trimmed by 3 bases and the J gene end by 6 bases; junction bases not matched to a gene: 11. Looked up from germline, CDR1 is GTSNPN and CDR2 is SVGIG (reference sequence). DNA of the CDR3: TGTGCCTGGAGCGGATTCACAGGGGCCCTCGAGCAGTACTTC. Its translation is CAWSGFTGALEQYF.

The chain has TRBV2 and TRBJ1-5, with D unclear. The germline V gene has CDR1 SNHLY and CDR2 FYNNEI. The CDR3 extends over 15 amino acids. V lost 3 bases and J lost 5, with 14 bases in between. DNA for the CDR3: TGTGCCAGCAGTGATTCGTCCTCCGGGGATCAGCCCCAGCATTTT. This gives the protein CASSDSSSGDQPQHF.

V and J are TRBV5-4 and TRBJ2-5, with D maybe TRBD2 (6 bases). The V gene's germline CDR1 is SGHNT and CDR2 YYREEE (reference sequence). The CDR3 length is 16 residues. V dropped 4 bases and J dropped 2 bases, with 18 bases sitting between them. As DNA, the CDR3 is TGTGCCAGCAGCCGCGGGGTAGCGGAATCACAAGAGACCCAGTACTTC. This sequence encodes CASSRGVAESQETQYF. Looking up the rest from reference TRBV5-4 and TRBJ2-5 gives the full variable domain: ETGVTQSPTHLIKTRGQQVTLRCSSQSGHNTVSWYQQALGQGPQFIFQYYREEENGRGNFPPRFSGLQFPNYSSELNVNALELDDSALYLCASSRGVAESQETQYFGPGTRLLVL.

The chain recombines TRBV30 with TRBJ2-1, with D possibly matching TRBD1 (5 bases). There are 13 residues in the CDR3. V lost 0 bases, J lost 6 bases, and 9 bases lay in between. CDR1 and CDR2 from the germline V gene are GTSNPN and SVGIG (reference sequence). CDR3 sequence reads: CAWSVWQGNEQFF. Written as DNA, the CDR3 is TGTGCCTGGAGTGTTTGGCAGGGCAATGAGCAGTTCTTC.

The chain employs TRBV6-6 and TRBJ2-7, with a weak D call TRBD1 (6 bases). Near its end, the DNA agrees better with TRBJ2-5, so the J call may be wrong. The CDR3 length is 15 residues. Germline CDR1 is MNHNY and CDR2 is SVGAGI (reference sequence). Written as DNA, the CDR3 is TGTGCCAGCAGTCATGGGGGCACGTACCAAGAGACCCAGTACTTC. Translating gives CASSHGGTYQETQYF.

The chain couples TRBV7-2 to TRBJ2-2; D is uncertain. V was cut by 1 base and J by 8 bases, with 11 bases left in between. This CDR3 is built from 14 residues. Germline CDR1 reads SGHTA; CDR2 reads FQGNSA. In nucleotides, the CDR3 is TGTGCCAGCAGCTTAGAGCAGACGACTGGGGAGCTGTTTTTT. This sequence encodes CASSLEQTTGELFF.

This chain's CDR3 is CASSLNLAGANEQFF. The CDR3 DNA is TGTGCCAGCAGCTTAAATCTAGCGGGAGCTAATGAGCAGTTCTTC. This chain joins TRBV7-3 and TRBJ2-1; the match to TRBD2 covers 10 bases. The CDR3 has 15 amino acids. The V gene end was trimmed by 1 base and the J gene end by 7 bases; junction bases not matched to a gene: 4. Germline V gene data show CDR1 as SGHTA and CDR2 as FQGTGA.

On this clone itself: Mismatch with germline at one junction end may stem from a read error. The V gene is TRBV5-5, the J gene TRBJ2-7; tentative D call: TRBD2 (5 bases). The CDR3 runs to 12 residues. CDR1 and CDR2 from the germline V gene are SGHKS and YYEKEE (reference sequence). CDR3 region: CASSLAFSDSLF. In DNA form, the CDR3 reads TGTGCCAGCAGCTTGGCCTTTAGCGACTCACTCTTC.

J is TRBJ1-2 and V is TRBV12-3 or TRBV12-4; D gene uncertain. The V and J ends lost 6 bases and 4 bases respectively, with 12 bases between them. This CDR3 spans 13 amino acids. In DNA form, the CDR3 reads TGTGCCAGCAGAAGGGAGACGGGCTATGGCTACACCTTC. It is translated as CASRRETGYGYTF.

This clone showed up just once. The chain uses TRBV7-2 and TRBJ2-1, with 9 bases aligning to TRBD2. The CDR3 spans 15 residues. Germline V CDR1 and CDR2: SGHTA, FQGNSA. The trim removed 1 base at V and 7 bases at J, leaving 5 bases unmatched. CDR3 loop: CASSLVVAGDNEQFF. For the CDR3, the DNA is TGTGCCAGCAGCTTAGTCGTAGCGGGAGATAATGAGCAGTTCTTC. Supplemented by reference TRBV7-2 and TRBJ2-1, the full variable domain reads GAGVSQSPSNKVTEKGKDVELRCDPISGHTALYWYRQSLGQGLEFLIYFQGNSAPDKSGLPSDRFSAERTGGSVSTLTIQRTQQEDSAVYLCASSLVVAGDNEQFFGPGTRLTVL.

CDR3 nucleotide sequence: TGTGCCAGTAGTCGACAGGGGAACTATGGCTACACCTTC. Protein: CASSRQGNYGYTF. The chain recombines TRBV19 with TRBJ1-2; 8 bases agree with TRBD1. After removal of 5 bases from V and 2 bases from J, the junction contained 1 base not matched to a gene. The CDR3 has 13 amino acids. Germline CDR1 LNHDA, CDR2 SQIVND (reference sequence).

The chain joins TRBV5-1 to TRBJ2-3, with TRBD1 identical over 8 bases. The germline CDR1 and CDR2 sequences are SGHRS and YFSETQ. The trim removed 7 bases at V and 5 bases at J, leaving 12 bases unmatched. The CDR3 runs 15 residues. For the CDR3, the DNA is TGCGCCAGCGGTTTGGCAGGACAGGGTTTAGATACGCAGTATTTT. As protein: CASGLAGQGLDTQYF.

The V call is TRBV6-5, the J call TRBJ1-5; D gene uncertain. Germline CDR1 reads MNHEY; CDR2 reads SVGAGI. The V and J ends lost 4 bases and 3 bases respectively, with 13 bases between them. The CDR3 length is 15 residues. The CDR3 region is CASSSSPGSNQPQHF. The CDR3 DNA sequence: TGTGCCAGCAGTTCTTCTCCGGGGTCCAATCAGCCCCAGCATTTT.